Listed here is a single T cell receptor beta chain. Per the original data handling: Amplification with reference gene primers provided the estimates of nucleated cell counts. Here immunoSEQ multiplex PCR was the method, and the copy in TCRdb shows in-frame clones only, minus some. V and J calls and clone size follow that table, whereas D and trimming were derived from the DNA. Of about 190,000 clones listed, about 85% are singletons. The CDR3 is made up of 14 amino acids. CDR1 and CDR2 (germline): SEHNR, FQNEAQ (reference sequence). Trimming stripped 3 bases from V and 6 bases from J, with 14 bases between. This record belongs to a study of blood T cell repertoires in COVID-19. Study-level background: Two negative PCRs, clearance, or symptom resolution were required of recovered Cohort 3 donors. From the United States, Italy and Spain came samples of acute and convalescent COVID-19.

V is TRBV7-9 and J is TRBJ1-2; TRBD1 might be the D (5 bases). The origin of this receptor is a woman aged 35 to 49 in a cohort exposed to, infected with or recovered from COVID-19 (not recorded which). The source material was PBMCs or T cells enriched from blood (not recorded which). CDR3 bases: TGTGCCAGCAGCTTCGGGCAGGGAGGCGATGGCTACACCTTC. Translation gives CASSFGQGGDGYTF.